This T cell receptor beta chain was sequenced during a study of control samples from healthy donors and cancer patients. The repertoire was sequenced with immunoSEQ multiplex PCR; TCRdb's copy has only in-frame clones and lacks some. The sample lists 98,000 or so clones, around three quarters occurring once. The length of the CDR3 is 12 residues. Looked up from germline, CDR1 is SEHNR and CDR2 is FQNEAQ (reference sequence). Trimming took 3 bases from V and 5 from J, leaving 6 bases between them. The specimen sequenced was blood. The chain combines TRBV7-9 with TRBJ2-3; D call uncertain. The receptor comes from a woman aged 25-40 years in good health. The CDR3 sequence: CASSFSLDTQYF. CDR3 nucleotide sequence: TGTGCCAGCAGCTTCAGTCTAGATACGCAGTATTTT.